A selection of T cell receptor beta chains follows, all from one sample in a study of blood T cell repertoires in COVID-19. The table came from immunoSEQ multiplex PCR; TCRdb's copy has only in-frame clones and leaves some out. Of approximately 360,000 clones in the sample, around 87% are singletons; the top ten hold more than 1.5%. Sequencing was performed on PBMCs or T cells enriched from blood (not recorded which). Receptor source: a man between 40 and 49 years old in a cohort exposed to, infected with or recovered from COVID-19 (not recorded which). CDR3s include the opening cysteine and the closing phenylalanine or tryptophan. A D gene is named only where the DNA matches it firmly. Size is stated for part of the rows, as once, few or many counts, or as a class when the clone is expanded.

CASSYRGSGGLQKQFF,TGTGCCAGCAGCTATAGAGGGTCAGGCGGGCTACAAAAGCAGTTCTTC,16,NA,TRBV7-2,TRBJ2-1,NA
CASSLGGVGNTEAFF,TGCGCCAGCAGCTTGGGCGGAGTAGGGAACACTGAAGCTTTCTTT,15,NA,TRBV5-1,TRBJ1-1,NA
CASSLSGTLYLNEQFF,TGTGCCAGCAGCTTGAGCGGGACCCTATACCTTAATGAGCAGTTCTTC,16,TRBD2,TRBV5-5,TRBJ2-1,NA
CASSFPGQPQHF,TGTGCCAGCAGTTTCCCAGGCCAGCCCCAGCATTTT,12,NA,TRBV28,TRBJ1-5,NA
CASSEAAGGAETQYF,TGCGCCAGCAGTGAGGCGGCGGGAGGGGCGGAGACCCAGTACTTC,15,TRBD2,TRBV10-1,TRBJ2-5,NA
CASSFGSNEQFF,TGTGCCAGCAGTTTTGGGAGTAATGAGCAGTTCTTC,12,NA,TRBV27,TRBJ2-1,NA
CASSLGGGYGYTF,TGTGCCAGCAGCTTAGGAGGAGGGTATGGCTACACCTTC,13,NA,TRBV11-2,TRBJ1-2,NA
CASSFGQGANYGYTF,TGCGCCAGCAGCTTTGGGCAGGGGGCGAACTATGGCTACACCTTC,15,TRBD1,TRBV5-1,TRBJ1-2,NA
CSAYRQGRYGYTF,TGCAGCGCATACCGACAGGGTAGATATGGCTACACCTTC,13,TRBD1,TRBV29-1,TRBJ1-2,NA
CASSVTSGYYNEQFF,TGTGCCAGCAGCGTGACTAGCGGGTACTACAATGAGCAGTTCTTC,15,TRBD2,TRBV7-6,TRBJ2-1,NA
CASSSRGGGDKNIQYF,TGTGCCAGCAGCAGCCGGGGCGGGGGGGACAAAAACATTCAGTACTTC,16,TRBD2,TRBV3-1/TRBV3-2,TRBJ2-4,once
CASSYRDRADTQYF,TGCGCCAGCAGCTACCGGGACAGGGCAGATACGCAGTATTTT,14,TRBD1,TRBV5-1,TRBJ2-3,NA
CAWEDRGWEGNYGYTF,TGTGCCTGGGAAGACAGGGGCTGGGAAGGAAACTATGGCTACACCTTC,16,TRBD1,TRBV30,TRBJ1-2,few
CASSPYAQETQYF,TGTGCCAGCAGTCCCTACGCCCAAGAGACCCAGTACTTC,13,NA,TRBV5-4,TRBJ2-5,NA
CAIRGLAENGDTQYF,TGTGCCATCAGGGGGCTAGCGGAGAATGGGGATACGCAGTATTTT,15,TRBD2,TRBV10-3,TRBJ2-3,once
CASRQGTTEAFF,TGTGCCAGTCGACAGGGAACCACTGAAGCTTTCTTT,12,TRBD1,TRBV27,TRBJ1-1,NA
CASSPRERGSGNTIYF,TGTGCCAGCTCACCTAGGGAACGGGGCTCTGGAAACACCATATATTTT,16,NA,TRBV18,TRBJ1-3,NA
CASSPRQGPNTEAFF,TGTGCCAGCAGCCCGCGACAGGGACCGAACACTGAAGCTTTCTTT,15,TRBD1,TRBV11-2,TRBJ1-1,NA
CSVAAGSHEQYF,TGCAGCGTTGCTGCCGGGTCGCACGAGCAGTACTTC,12,NA,TRBV29-1,TRBJ2-7,NA
CASSLGVRPQETQYF,TGTGCCAGCTCACTGGGCGTCCGGCCCCAAGAGACCCAGTACTTC,15,NA,TRBV18,TRBJ2-5,NA
CASRSTGVQETQYF,TGTGCCAGCAGGTCGACAGGGGTCCAAGAGACCCAGTACTTC,14,TRBD1,TRBV5-4,TRBJ2-5,NA
CASSSSGSRTDTQYF,TGTGCCAGCAGCTCTAGCGGGAGTCGGACAGATACGCAGTATTTT,15,TRBD2,TRBV7-9,TRBJ2-3,NA
CSVDQGRYGYTF,TGCAGCGTTGACCAGGGCCGGTATGGCTACACCTTC,12,NA,TRBV29-1,TRBJ1-2,NA
CASSTSGIETQYF,TGCGCCAGCAGTACTAGCGGGATAGAGACCCAGTACTTC,13,TRBD2,TRBV5-1,TRBJ2-5,NA
CSAHKGETQYF,TGCAGTGCCCACAAGGGGGAGACCCAGTACTTC,11,NA,TRBV20-1,TRBJ2-5,NA
CASSIVNSQEKLFF,TGTGCCAGTAGTATAGTAAACAGCCAGGAAAAACTGTTTTTT,14,NA,TRBV19,TRBJ1-4,NA
CSVIAGVSYNEQFF,TGCAGCGTGATAGCGGGAGTCTCCTACAATGAGCAGTTCTTC,14,TRBD2,TRBV29-1,TRBJ2-1,NA
CASSYDNNSPLHF,TGTGCCAGCAGTTATGACAACAATTCACCCCTCCACTTT,13,NA,TRBV6-5,TRBJ1-6,NA
CASRDRDSSYEQYF,TGTGCCAGCAGAGACCGGGACAGCTCCTACGAGCAGTACTTC,14,TRBD1,TRBV2,TRBJ2-7,NA
CSGRQGANEQYF,TGCAGCGGGCGACAGGGGGCTAACGAGCAGTACTTC,12,TRBD1,TRBV29-1,TRBJ2-7,NA
CASSLGQFNGYTF,TGTGCCAGCAGCCTGGGACAGTTCAATGGCTACACCTTC,13,TRBD1,TRBV11-2,TRBJ1-2,once
CASKGQGSYNEQFF,TGTGCCAGCAAAGGGCAGGGGTCCTACAATGAGCAGTTCTTC,14,NA,TRBV6-5,TRBJ2-1,NA
CASSPNPGGVNTEAFF,TGTGCCAGCTCACCAAATCCAGGGGGCGTGAACACTGAAGCTTTCTTT,16,TRBD1,TRBV18,TRBJ1-1,NA
CASSLGSPGQGETQYF,TGTGCCAGCAGCTTAGGTTCCCCAGGGCAAGGAGAGACCCAGTACTTC,16,NA,TRBV7-7,TRBJ2-5,NA
CASKRGRASSYNEQFF,TGTGCCAGTAAACGCGGGAGGGCCAGCTCCTACAATGAGCAGTTCTTC,16,TRBD2,TRBV19,TRBJ2-1,NA
CASSFYREEKLFF,TGTGCCAGCAGCTTTTACAGGGAGGAAAAACTGTTTTTT,13,NA,TRBV7-2,TRBJ1-4,NA
CASSYASGSSVTQYF,TGTGCCAGCAGTTACGCTAGCGGGAGCTCGGTGACCCAGTACTTC,15,TRBD2,TRBV6-5,TRBJ2-5,NA
CASSSPGRPNQPQHF,TGTGCCAGCAGTTCCCCCGGGAGGCCCAATCAGCCCCAGCATTTT,15,NA,TRBV28,TRBJ1-5,NA
CASSYSVTGGSQPQHF,TGTGCCAGCAGTTACTCCGTCACAGGGGGCTCTCAGCCCCAGCATTTT,16,TRBD1,TRBV6-6,TRBJ1-5,NA
CASSQEVQGAASQETQYF,TGCGCCAGCAGCCAGGAAGTACAGGGGGCGGCCTCCCAAGAGACCCAGTACTTC,18,TRBD1,TRBV4-1,TRBJ2-5,NA